Listed below are T cell receptor beta chains from one sample, sequenced in a study of regulatory T cells in long-lasting Graves disease. TCRdb analysed the multiplex PCR reads with MiXCR anew, one entry per CDR3 protein. The sample yields almost 450,000 distinct CDR3 sequences, about 16% seen once. This sample also appeared in a second study, on T cells in Graves' hyperthyroidism and ophthalmopathy.

Sequencing used peripheral blood mononuclear cells (PBMCs), obtained at new diagnosis, from a patient treated with antithyroid drugs. Every receptor here comes from a woman in her thirties with Graves disease. The CDR3 runs from the conserved cysteine through the conserved F or W. D genes are given only for firm matches. Rows may omit the clone size; those that give it use once, few, many or a size class.

V	size	D	J	CDR3	DNA
TRBV27	many	.	TRBJ1-1	CASSATRFRNTEAFF	TGTGCCAGCAGTGCCACGAGATTCAGGAACACTGAAGCTTTCTTT
TRBV19	few	TRBD2	TRBJ2-1	CASRPEPAGAVNNEQFF	TGTGCCAGTAGGCCCGAGCCGGCGGGAGCCGTAAACAATGAGCAGTTCTTC
TRBV6-1	few	.	TRBJ1-2	CASSDGSNYGYTF	TGTGCCAGCAGCGACGGGTCAAACTATGGCTACACCTTC
TRBV6-1	many	.	TRBJ2-2	CASISEGTGELFF	TGTGCCAGCATTTCGGAGGGGACGGGGGAGCTGTTTTTT
TRBV20-1	few	.	TRBJ1-3	CSASTGPSGNTIYF	TGCAGTGCTTCGACAGGTCCTTCTGGAAACACCATATATTTT
TRBV6-1	many	.	TRBJ2-7	CASTPARGATYEQYF	TGTGCCAGCACCCCCGCGAGGGGCGCAACCTACGAGCAGTACTTC
TRBV5-6	many	TRBD1	TRBJ2-7	CASSSDRFEQYF	TGTGCCAGCAGCTCGGACAGGTTTGAGCAGTACTTC
TRBV27	many	TRBD1	TRBJ1-2	CASTRTGGNYGYTF	TGTGCCAGCACCAGGACAGGGGGGAACTATGGCTACACCTTC
TRBV7-8	many	.	TRBJ2-7	CASRDPGSYEQYF	TGTGCCAGCCGGGACCCGGGCTCCTACGAGCAGTACTTC
TRBV2	many	TRBD2	TRBJ2-3	CASTASSGRTDTQYF	TGTGCCAGCACCGCATCTAGCGGGAGGACAGATACGCAGTATTTT
TRBV27	few	.	TRBJ1-1	CASSNRVRAFF	TGTGCCAGCAGTAACAGAGTACGGGCTTTCTTT
TRBV6-5	.	.	TRBJ2-7	CASSYSQLYEQYF	TGTGCCAGCAGTTACAGTCAGCTCTACGAGCAGTACTTC
TRBV9	few	.	TRBJ2-5	CASSVASQGSETQYF	TGTGCCAGCAGCGTAGCGTCTCAGGGTAGCGAGACCCAGTACTTC
TRBV5-4	few	.	TRBJ2-2	CASSPDYLSTGELFF	TGTGCCAGCAGCCCGGACTACCTGAGCACCGGGGAGCTGTTTTTT
TRBV14	.	.	TRBJ2-2	CASSQTGSITGELFF	TGTGCCAGCAGCCAAACCGGGAGTATCACCGGGGAGCTGTTTTTT
TRBV27	many	.	TRBJ2-1	CASSFGGPDNEQFF	TGTGCCAGCAGTTTCGGGGGTCCAGACAATGAGCAGTTCTTC
TRBV12-3/TRBV12-4	many	.	TRBJ1-5	CASSLEQGGYQPQHF	TGTGCCAGCAGTTTAGAACAGGGAGGATATCAGCCCCAGCATTTT
TRBV7-2	many	.	TRBJ2-7	CASSLTNYEQYF	TGTGCCAGCAGCCTGACCAACTACGAGCAGTACTTC
TRBV20-1	many	.	TRBJ2-1	CSARAPRQNFWVPYYNEQFF	TGCAGTGCTAGAGCCCCTCGACAGAATTTTTGGGTACCTTACTACAATGAGCAGTTCTTC
TRBV6-1	many	.	TRBJ1-5	CASSEQGLSNQPQHF	TGTGCCAGCAGTGAACAGGGCCTTAGCAATCAGCCCCAGCATTTT
TRBV3-1	.	TRBD1	TRBJ2-1	CASSHPGQGHEQFF	TGTGCCAGCAGCCACCCCGGACAGGGCCATGAGCAGTTCTTC
TRBV7-9	many	TRBD2	TRBJ2-3	CASSPLRWREETDTQYF	TGTGCCAGCAGCCCCCTGAGGTGGCGGGAGGAAACAGATACGCAGTATTTT
TRBV6-5	few	TRBD2	TRBJ2-5	CASSYSAGGPQETQYF	TGTGCCAGCAGTTATTCAGCGGGAGGGCCCCAAGAGACCCAGTACTTC
TRBV6-5	many	.	TRBJ2-1	CASSSHQGWENEQFF	TGTGCCAGCAGTTCCCACCAGGGTTGGGAGAATGAGCAGTTCTTC
TRBV29-1	many	TRBD2	TRBJ2-7	CSVAVGLAGVKEQYF	TGCAGCGTCGCGGTGGGACTAGCGGGAGTAAAGGAGCAGTACTTC
TRBV5-1	many	TRBD2	TRBJ2-1	CASSPGLAGESDEQFF	TGCGCCAGCAGCCCGGGACTAGCGGGAGAGTCGGATGAGCAGTTCTTC
TRBV6-1	.	.	TRBJ1-2	CASRAEGYGYTF	TGTGCCAGCAGGGCAGAAGGGTATGGCTACACCTTC
TRBV11-2	many	.	TRBJ1-1	CASSITSGTKPNTEAFF	TGTGCCAGCAGCATAACCTCCGGGACCAAACCGAACACTGAAGCTTTCTTT
TRBV12-3/TRBV12-4	few	TRBD1	TRBJ1-2	CASSFKQGDGYTF	TGTGCCAGCAGTTTTAAGCAGGGGGATGGCTACACCTTC
TRBV19	few	.	TRBJ2-1	CASSGPLAGNEQFF	TGTGCCAGTTCGGGGCCGCTAGCTGGGAATGAGCAGTTCTTC
TRBV6-2/TRBV6-3	.	.	TRBJ2-2	CASSSLEQGIPGELFF	TGTGCCAGCAGCAGCCTTGAACAGGGAATCCCCGGGGAGCTGTTTTTT
TRBV29-1	many	.	TRBJ2-3	CSVGGGYTDTQYF	TGCAGCGTTGGCGGCGGGTACACAGATACGCAGTATTTT
TRBV18	.	.	TRBJ2-3	CASSLLERDTQYF	TGTGCCAGCTCACTTCTAGAACGGGATACGCAGTATTTT
TRBV13	many	.	TRBJ1-2	CASSNPIAKEGGYTF	TGTGCCAGCAGCAATCCTATCGCCAAGGAGGGTGGCTACACCTTC
TRBV18	.	TRBD1	TRBJ1-2	CASSFGGTGTYGYTF	TGTGCCAGCTCTTTCGGAGGGACAGGGACCTATGGCTACACCTTC